This T cell receptor beta chain was obtained from a study of blood T cell repertoires in COVID-19. Study-level background: The United States, Italy and Spain provided the acute and convalescent COVID-19 samples. T cells, B-cell-depleted T cells, or PBMCs provided the cDNA or gDNA that served as material.

Original handling: By means of reference gene primer amplification, nucleated cell counts were estimated. Generated by immunoSEQ multiplex PCR, the TCRdb table keeps only in-frame clones and is missing some. V and J calls and clone size are as listed in that table; D and trimming were resolved from the DNA. The sample has 110,000 to 150,000 clones; around 80% are singletons. The specimen was peripheral blood. The clonotype was recovered from a man aged 65-85 years who had recovered from COVID-19.

CDR3 in amino acids: CASGLDWRGGELFF. The CDR3 DNA reads as TGTGCTAGTGGTTTGGATTGGCGAGGCGGGGAGCTGTTTTTT. The chain is built from TRBV12-5 and TRBJ2-2; D is undetermined. This CDR3 has 14 residues. V was shortened by 1 base and J by 7 bases, with 10 bases between the two germline ends. Germline V gives CDR1 LGHNT, CDR2 FRNRAP.